These T cell receptor beta chains were read from a single sample in a study of naive and memory T cell subsets. TCRdb re-called the UMI-ligation and nested PCR reads with MiXCR, one entry per CDR3 protein. The profile shows under 150,000 distinct CDR3 sequences, approximately 21% of them singletons. Sequences were obtained from naive CD8+ T cells from blood. The receptors come from a human donor in good health. Both conserved end residues are part of each CDR3. D genes are given only for firm matches. A clone size is listed for some rows: how often the clone was seen (once, few, many), or a class if it is expanded.

abundance	v_gene	j_gene	d_gene	CDR3aa	CDR3nt
-	TRBV6-5	TRBJ2-6	-	CASSRSVVGAAGANVLTF	TGTGCCAGCAGTCGTTCTGTCGTTGGGGCGGCTGGGGCCAACGTCCTGACTTTC
-	TRBV28	TRBJ1-1	-	CASTSVRRNRLNTEAFF	TGTGCCAGCACCAGTGTCCGCAGAAACCGCTTGAACACTGAAGCTTTCTTT
-	TRBV7-9	TRBJ2-3	-	CASSPRLDIRTDTQYF	TGTGCCAGCAGCCCCCGCCTGGATATCCGCACAGATACGCAGTATTTT
few	TRBV20-1	TRBJ1-1	-	CSAETGLNTEAFF	TGCAGTGCCGAGACAGGCTTGAACACTGAAGCTTTCTTT
-	TRBV14	TRBJ2-1	-	CASSPFGVYEQFF	TGTGCCAGCAGCCCCTTTGGGGTCTATGAGCAGTTCTTC
many	TRBV5-6	TRBJ1-1	-	CASSLQGPLNTEAFF	TGTGCCAGCAGCTTGCAGGGCCCCTTGAACACTGAAGCTTTCTTT
few	TRBV7-8	TRBJ1-1	-	CASSLGGQLLRDTEAFF	TGTGCCAGCAGCTTAGGAGGTCAGCTCCTGCGGGACACTGAAGCTTTCTTT
many	TRBV2	TRBJ1-5	TRBD1	CATTVDRQDQPQHF	TGTGCCACCACCGTGGACAGGCAAGATCAGCCCCAGCATTTT
few	TRBV4-3	TRBJ2-1	TRBD2	CASSQVLEREIDNEQFF	TGCGCCAGCAGCCAAGTCCTAGAGCGGGAGATCGACAATGAGCAGTTCTTC
-	TRBV25-1	TRBJ1-2	TRBD1	CASSFTGQGAGYTF	TGTGCCAGCAGTTTTACCGGACAGGGGGCTGGCTACACCTTC
-	TRBV29-1	TRBJ2-1	TRBD2	CSVEEGGGRGNEQFF	TGCAGCGTTGAAGAAGGGGGCGGGAGGGGGAATGAGCAGTTCTTC
-	TRBV28	TRBJ1-2	-	CASSASAGPNGNGYTF	TGTGCCAGCAGTGCATCCGCCGGGCCTAATGGGAATGGCTACACCTTC
-	TRBV10-3	TRBJ1-2	-	CAISELTGNYGYTF	TGTGCCATCAGTGAACTAACAGGGAACTATGGCTACACCTTC
few	TRBV28	TRBJ2-7	-	CASSLIGPGNEQYF	TGTGCCAGCAGTTTAATCGGTCCGGGTAACGAGCAGTACTTC
-	TRBV28	TRBJ2-1	-	CASSLEVYNEQFF	TGTGCCAGCAGTTTGGAGGTCTACAATGAGCAGTTCTTC